Each of the 32 T cell receptor beta chains below was sequenced from the same sample in a study of T cell repertoires in cytomegalovirus infection. TCRdb processed the reads anew with MiXCR; each CDR3 protein has one entry. The data contain some 680,000 distinct CDR3 sequences, less than 40% of them singletons. Sequencing input: PBMCs. These receptors were obtained from a human donor in good health (CMV status not recorded). Some clones in this sample may be carry-over from other donors' samples.

The chain employs TRBV12-3 or TRBV12-4 and TRBJ2-1, with 9 bases aligning to TRBD2. Germline trimming cut 6 bases from V and 2 bases from J; bases unmatched to any gene: 8. The CDR3 consists of 16 residues. The CDR3 loop is CASRPYLAGTYNEQFF. In DNA, the CDR3 is TGTGCCAGCAGACCGTATCTAGCGGGGACCTACAATGAGCAGTTCTTC.

The chain carries TRBV4-1 and TRBJ2-2; 15 bases agree with TRBD2. J gave up 0 bases and V 2 bases, and 10 bases lay outside the gene matches. Germline V gene lookup returns CDR1 MGHRA and CDR2 YSYEKL. CDR3 length equals 21 residues. CDR3 residues: CASSQPWPGLAGGSNTGELFF. The DNA of the CDR3 is TGCGCCAGCAGCCAACCCTGGCCGGGACTAGCGGGGGGATCGAACACCGGGGAGCTGTTTTTT.

The V call is TRBV29-1, the J call TRBJ2-4; the D call may be TRBD1 or TRBD2 (5 bases each). The CDR3 covers 17 residues. The germline V gene has CDR1 SQVTM and CDR2 ANQGSEA. Deletions cut 0 bases from V and 6 bases from J, with 21 bases between. The CDR3 region has the DNA TGCAGCGTTGAAGATCGGGGCAGGGTGGGTAGGCGAAACATTCAGTACTTC. Amino acids: CSVEDRGRVGRRNIQYF. Supplemented by reference TRBV29-1 and TRBJ2-4, the full variable domain reads SAVISQKPSRDICQRGTSLTIQCQVDSQVTMMFWYRQQPGQSLTLIATANQGSEATYESGFVIDKFPISRPNLTFSTLTVSNMSPEDSSIYLCSVEDRGRVGRRNIQYFGAGTRLSVL.

This clonotype was found many times. The gene calls are TRBV7-9 and TRBJ2-3; no clear D. V lost 8 bases and J 6 bases, leaving 6 bases between the germline ends. This CDR3 region has 10 residues. Per the germline V gene, CDR1 is SEHNR and CDR2 is FQNEAQ (reference sequence). CDR3 nucleotide sequence: TGTGCCAGCGAACCGGATACGCAGTATTTT. This encodes CASEPDTQYF.

This clonotype was seen only a few times. The chain carries TRBV19 and TRBJ2-1; D is uncertain. The germline V gene encodes CDR1 LNHDA and CDR2 SQIVND (reference sequence). The CDR3 length is 13 residues. Trimming pared 1 base from V and 4 bases from J, leaving 5 bases between. The CDR3 DNA follows: TGTGCCAGTAGTATAGTACTTTACAATGAGCAGTTCTTC. This sequence encodes CASSIVLYNEQFF.

This clonotype was picked up many times. The chain employs TRBV7-2 and TRBJ2-7; D remains ambiguous. The CDR3 is made up of 15 amino acids. Germline V lookup: CDR1 SGHTA, CDR2 FQGNSA. Trimming cost V 1 base and J 0 bases, with 10 bases left between them. This CDR3 reads CASSLGGYDSYEQYF. The CDR3 region has the DNA TGTGCCAGCAGCTTAGGTGGGTACGACTCCTACGAGCAGTACTTC.

This chain connects TRBV6-8 to TRBJ1-1; 7 nucleotides match TRBD1. With V trimmed by 4 bases and J by 7 bases, 12 bases remained unmatched. This CDR3 region has 15 residues. CDR1 is MNHGY, CDR2 SAAAGT, per germline. This CDR3 is CASSSPGQWAFEAFF. CDR3 nucleotide sequence: TGTGCCAGCAGTTCCCCGGGACAGTGGGCTTTTGAAGCTTTCTTT.

The CDR3 protein is CASNLRAGQETQYF. The CDR3 nucleotides read TGTGCCAGCAACTTGAGGGCCGGGCAAGAGACCCAGTACTTC. The chain employs TRBV11-2 and TRBJ2-5; a weak D match, TRBD2 (5 bases). The germline V gene has CDR1 SGHAT and CDR2 FQNNGV. The CDR3 runs to 14 residues. Deletions cut 7 bases from V and 2 bases from J, with 14 bases between.

Notes on this clonotype: Sequence at one end of the junction differs from germline and may be a read error. The genes are TRBV4-1 and TRBJ1-2; the match to TRBD1 covers 7 bases. Germline V gene sequence: CDR1 MGHRA, CDR2 YSYEKL. This CDR3 is 14 amino acids long. In DNA, the CDR3 is TGTGCCAGCAGCCAGGACAGGTCTAACTATGGCTACACCTTC. It codes for CASSQDRSNYGYTF.

This clonotype was seen repeatedly, ten times or more. The chain combines TRBV7-2 with TRBJ2-6; a possible D gene is TRBD1 (6 bases). Trimming took off 4 bases at V and 0 bases at J, with 19 bases between the two ends. Looked up from germline, CDR1 is SGHTA and CDR2 is FQGNSA. CDR3 length equals 19 residues. The CDR3 protein is CASSSTQWGRSSGANVLTF. The CDR3 region has the DNA TGTGCCAGCAGCTCGACTCAATGGGGGCGGAGCTCTGGGGCCAACGTCCTGACTTTC.

The chain uses TRBV12-3 or TRBV12-4 and TRBJ1-2; D gene unclear. The V end was cut by 2 bases, the J end by 9 bases, with 13 bases between. The CDR3 contains 13 residues. The DNA for the CDR3 is TGTGCCAGCAGTTTATCTCCCCCGGGAAGCTACACCTTC. This sequence encodes CASSLSPPGSYTF.

The chain has TRBV28 and TRBJ2-7, with TRBD1 as a possible D gene (6 bases). Looked up from germline, CDR1 is MDHEN and CDR2 is SYDVKM. Trimming stripped 6 bases from V and 7 bases from J, with 10 bases between. This CDR3 is 11 amino acids long. The CDR3 spells CASSRTAEQYF. For the CDR3, the DNA is TGTGCCAGCAGCCGGACAGCTGAGCAGTACTTC.

The V gene is TRBV12-3 or TRBV12-4, the J gene TRBJ2-7; 7 bases agree with TRBD2. The CDR3 consists of 18 residues. V was pared by 3 bases and J by 4 bases, with 18 bases of the junction left unmatched. CDR3 bases: TGTGCCAGCAGTTTCCGCAGTGTGGGAGGGCCAGGCGCTTACGAGCAGTACTTC. Its translation is CASSFRSVGGPGAYEQYF.

V gene TRBV29-1 combines with J gene TRBJ2-3; tentative D call: TRBD1 (5 bases). With 7 bases removed from V and 3 bases from J, the gap between germline ends came to 5 bases. The CDR3 is made up of 10 amino acids. CDR1 and CDR2 from the germline V gene are SQVTM and ANQGSEA. The CDR3 nucleotides are TGCAGCGACAGGACAGATACGCAGTATTTT. Residues: CSDRTDTQYF.

In this sample, this clonotype turned up a few times. V and J are TRBV27 and TRBJ2-1; 14 nucleotides agree with TRBD2. J gave up 0 bases and V 5 bases, and 12 bases lay outside the gene matches. In germline, CDR1 is MNHEY, CDR2 SMNVEV (reference sequence). This CDR3 region has 20 residues. This CDR3 reads CASSPRGLAGAVSSYNEQFF. As DNA, the CDR3 is TGTGCCAGCAGTCCCAGGGGACTAGCGGGGGCCGTGAGCTCCTACAATGAGCAGTTCTTC.

The chain has TRBV7-2 and TRBJ2-3, with 11 bases matching TRBD1. V trimming: 5 bases; J trimming: 7 bases; junction bases outside the gene matches: 8. This CDR3 has 15 amino acids. The germline gives CDR1 SGHTA, CDR2 FQGNSA. CDR3 sequence reads: CASSKWTGGANTQYF. The CDR3 DNA is TGTGCCAGCAGCAAATGGACAGGGGGCGCAAATACGCAGTATTTT.

Only a few counts were recorded for this clonotype. The rearrangement joins TRBV19 to TRBJ1-1; 9 nucleotides line up with TRBD1. Germline V gene lookup returns CDR1 LNHDA and CDR2 SQIVND (reference sequence). The ends lost 5 bases at V and 0 bases at J; junction bases unmatched: 7. This CDR3 is 16 amino acids long. In DNA, the CDR3 is TGTGCCAGTAGTCCGGACAGGGGACCTATGAACACTGAAGCTTTCTTT. As protein: CASSPDRGPMNTEAFF.

This clonotype was detected ten times or more. The genes are TRBV28 and TRBJ2-1; maybe TRBD2 (5 bases). There are 19 residues in the CDR3. Germline lookup yields CDR1 MDHEN and CDR2 SYDVKM. The germline V and J ends were trimmed by 6 bases and 0 bases, with 24 bases remaining between them. CDR3 bases: TGTGCCAGCAGCGCCGACTACCGCCGATCGATACGCTCCTACAATGAGCAGTTCTTC. Translating gives CASSADYRRSIRSYNEQFF.

This clonotype has just a few counts. V is TRBV28 and J is TRBJ2-2; 11 nucleotides agree with TRBD2. Germline V gene lookup returns CDR1 MDHEN and CDR2 SYDVKM. The V and J ends lost 3 bases and 3 bases, in that order; junction bases with no gene match: 6. The CDR3 spans 17 residues. This CDR3 is CASSFLAGGHDTGELFF. DNA of the CDR3: TGTGCCAGCAGTTTTTTAGCGGGAGGGCACGACACCGGGGAGCTGTTTTTT.

J is TRBJ1-3 and V is TRBV7-9; 10 bases are shared with TRBD1. V trimming: 5 bases; J trimming: 3 bases; junction bases outside the gene matches: 4. The CDR3 spans 15 residues. Germline V gives CDR1 SEHNR, CDR2 FQNEAQ (reference sequence). CDR3 protein: CASSQTGGGGNTIYF. In DNA form, the CDR3 reads TGTGCCAGCAGCCAGACAGGGGGCGGTGGAAACACCATATATTTT.

The sample holds a few counts of this clonotype. The chain has TRBV6-2 or TRBV6-3 and TRBJ1-4; 7 positions match TRBD1. The germline gives CDR1 MNHEY, CDR2 SVGEGT. CDR3 length: 18 residues. J was trimmed by 5 bases and V by 4 bases; bases with no gene match: 16. CDR3 loop: CASSLRKNRGQQNEKLFF. In nucleotides, the CDR3 is TGTGCCAGCAGTTTACGGAAGAATAGGGGACAGCAAAATGAAAAACTGTTTTTT.

This clonotype turned up a few times. CDR3: CASSSDGLGPQPQHF. As DNA, the CDR3 is TGTGCCAGCAGCTCGGACGGACTAGGCCCTCAGCCCCAGCATTTT. The V gene is TRBV6-6, the J gene TRBJ1-5; D ambiguous. This CDR3 has 15 amino acids. Germline CDR1 is MNHNY and CDR2 is SVGAGI (reference sequence). The V end lost 6 bases, the J end lost 6 bases, and 18 bases lay between the germline ends.

This clonotype has only a few counts. The V gene is TRBV6-2 or TRBV6-3, the J gene TRBJ1-2; 7 bases match TRBD1. Germline V CDR1 and CDR2: MNHEY, SVGEGT. The CDR3 is 14 amino acids. The V gene end was trimmed by 2 bases and the J gene end by 7 bases; junction bases not matched to a gene: 7. CDR3 DNA: TGTGCCAGCAGTTACGTGCGGGACAGCAGTGGCTACACCTTC. This gives the protein CASSYVRDSSGYTF.

The chain is built from TRBV28 and TRBJ1-5; 9 bases fit TRBD1. Germline trimming cut 6 bases from V and 5 bases from J; bases unmatched to any gene: 8. The length of the CDR3 is 15 residues. The germline gives CDR1 MDHEN, CDR2 SYDVKM. Here the CDR3 DNA reads TGTGCCAGCAGACAACCGGGACAGGGATATCAGCCCCAGCATTTT. Encoded protein: CASRQPGQGYQPQHF.

This clonotype was seen a handful of times. The CDR3 DNA is TGTGCCAGCAGTCTGGACAGTGATACAGTTCAGCCCCAGCATTTT. Its translation is CASSLDSDTVQPQHF. The chain is built from TRBV2 and TRBJ1-5; D possibly corresponds to TRBD1 (6 bases). CDR3 length: 15 amino acids. V was shortened by 5 bases and J by 6 bases, with 17 bases between the two germline ends. The V gene's germline CDR1 is SNHLY and CDR2 FYNNEI.

Ten or more counts support this clonotype. The chain carries TRBV20-1 and TRBJ1-1; D not resolved. Deletions cut 0 bases from V and 0 bases from J, with 14 bases between. Per germline, CDR1 DFQATT and CDR2 SNEGSKA (reference sequence). The CDR3 contains 16 residues. The CDR3 region has the DNA TGCAGTGCTAGAGATCCCCGCACAGTGATGAACACTGAAGCTTTCTTT. This sequence encodes CSARDPRTVMNTEAFF.

This clonotype was counted between two and nine times. The chain combines TRBV25-1 with TRBJ2-7, with unresolved D. Germline V CDR1 and CDR2: MGHDK, SYGVNS. V shed 3 bases and J shed 12 bases, with 9 bases lying between them. The CDR3 length is 10 residues. CDR3 sequence reads: CASSDVRLYF. In DNA form, the CDR3 reads TGTGCCAGCAGTGACGTCAGGCTGTACTTC.

This chain connects TRBV28 to TRBJ2-1; D unclear. The CDR3 has 14 amino acids. Trimming shortened V by 4 bases and J by 4 bases, and 11 bases separated the two germline ends. CDR1 is MDHEN and CDR2 is SYDVKM in the germline V gene. The CDR3 DNA follows: TGTGCCAGCAGTTATATAGGAGAATACAATGAGCAGTTCTTC. Amino acid sequence: CASSYIGEYNEQFF. Filled out from reference TRBV28 and TRBJ2-1, the complete variable domain reads DVKVTQSSRYLVKRTGEKVFLECVQDMDHENMFWYRQDPGLGLRLIYFSYDVKMKEKGDIPEGYSVSREKKERFSLILESASTNQTSMYLCASSYIGEYNEQFFGPGTRLTVL.

A word on this clonotype: A much larger clone lies a single base off, so this may be a read error. The chain couples TRBV7-2 to TRBJ2-1; D is perhaps TRBD2 (6 bases). The CDR3 has 16 amino acids. The germline V gene encodes CDR1 SGHTA and CDR2 FQGNSA. CDR3 region: CASSKLSGTSYNEQLF. The DNA for the CDR3 is TGTGCAAGCAGCAAGCTTAGCGGAACTTCCTACAATGAGCAGTTATTC.

In its sample, this clonotype was seen many times. Compared with germline, one end of the junction differs, possibly owing to a read error. V is TRBV7-2 and J is TRBJ1-3; D call uncertain. CDR1 is SGHTA, CDR2 FQGNSA, per germline. The CDR3 has 15 residues. CDR3 sequence (DNA): TGTGCCAGCAGTTTAGTCGGGGACTCTGGAAACACCATATATTTT. Its translation: CASSLVGDSGNTIYF.

This clonotype came up many times. The chain couples TRBV28 to TRBJ2-7; 7 bases align to TRBD1. The J segment lost 0 bases and the V segment lost 6 bases, leaving 5 bases of the junction unmatched. CDR1 and CDR2 (germline): MDHEN, SYDVKM. The CDR3 covers 14 residues. Here the CDR3 DNA reads TGTGCCAGCAGAGAAACAGGGGCCTCCTACGAGCAGTACTTC. Its translation: CASRETGASYEQYF.

The rearrangement uses TRBV4-1 and TRBJ1-5, with D perhaps matching TRBD1 (5 bases). This CDR3 region has 15 residues. Trimming cost V 5 bases and J 5 bases, with 16 bases left between them. Germline V gives CDR1 MGHRA, CDR2 YSYEKL. The CDR3 DNA is TGCGCCAGCAGCGAACCGGGACGTCCTGATCAGCCCCAGCATTTT. It yields the protein CASSEPGRPDQPQHF.